The 2 T cell receptor beta chains presented below share a single source sample, sequenced in a study of beta chain features in type 1 diabetes (dated by TCRdb to between 2018 and 2020). Overall study results and their limits: A moderate but significant shortening of TCRB CDR3 length was observed in type 1 diabetes patients in all four CD4+ subsets.

The library was obtained by the immunoSEQ multiplex PCR assay. The entire isolated RNA was reverse transcribed using the High Capacity cDNA Reverse Transcription Kit, and thus expressed TCRB transcripts were sequenced. Here the immuneACCESS table is served through TCRdb, limited to in-frame sequences with V and J called. Missing clones are a known gap in these copies; in checked studies unresolved V genes cover under half, and the rest lacks a known reason. This sample holds approximately 260,000 clones; around 21% were observed only once. The leading ten clones occupy less than 0.035% of the sample. Their antigens are not known. Sequencing was performed on naive CD4+ T cells from blood. The cell subset or site label corresponds to: true naive CD4+ T cells. The receptor source for this set is a woman aged 40 to 50 with type 1 diabetes.

CDR3 nucleotides: TGTGCCAGCAGCGTAGATCCGAACTATGGCTACACCTTC. This encodes CASSVDPNYGYTF. The V gene is TRBV9, the J gene TRBJ1-2; no definite D call. V lost 0 bases, J lost 2 bases, and 5 bases lay in between. This CDR3 has 13 residues. Germline V gene lookup returns CDR1 SGDLS and CDR2 YYNGEE.

This clone was seen a handful of times. V usage is TRBV2 and J usage is TRBJ2-4; D might be TRBD1 (6 bases). Trimming removed 7 bases from V and 3 bases from J, with 13 bases in between. Germline V gene lookup returns CDR1 SNHLY and CDR2 FYNNEI. CDR3 length: 14 residues. The CDR3 coding sequence is TGTGCCAGCATTCTCGGACAGCTCAAAAACATTCAGTACTTC. Translating gives CASILGQLKNIQYF.